These 3 T cell receptor beta chains came from one sample sequenced in a study of blood T cells in healthy people across ages. Primed by a sample-barcoded 5' primer and a J-beta primer mix, a second PCR proceeded for about 6 to 12 cycles. TCRdb used MiXCR to reprocess the 5' RACE reads, holding one entry per CDR3 protein. The sample includes 1.2 million to 1.5 million distinct CDR3 sequences, 42% of them seen just once. The sample was blood. Receptor source: a woman aged 18 to 35 in good health.

This chain uses TRBV21-1 with TRBJ2-7; the table gives TRBD2 as D, unverified against the DNA. TRBV21-1 is shown as a pseudogene. This CDR3 has 16 amino acids. The CDR3 spells CASSKEGIGLAYEQYF. In DNA form, the CDR3 reads TGTGCCAGCAGCAAAGAGGGTATTGGACTAGCCTATGAGCAGTACTTC.

This clonotype was detected only a few times. The CDR3 sequence is CATSDWGTSGMNEQFF. CDR3 nucleotide sequence: TGTGCCACCAGTGATTGGGGGACTAGCGGGATGAATGAGCAGTTCTTC. The V gene is TRBV24-1, the J gene TRBJ2-1; 13 positions agree with TRBD2. J lost 7 bases, V lost 2 bases, and 4 bases had no gene match. This CDR3 spans 16 amino acids. CDR1 KGHDR and CDR2 SFDVKD come from the germline V gene.

J is TRBJ2-5 and V is TRBV7-2; tentatively, D is TRBD2 (6 bases). CDR3 length: 14 amino acids. CDR1 SGHTA and CDR2 FQGNSA come from the germline V gene. Trimming stripped 5 bases from V and 2 bases from J, with 12 bases between. The CDR3 DNA sequence: TGTGCCAGCAGCACGGGACTTACTCAAGAGACCCAGTACTTC. It translates to CASSTGLTQETQYF.